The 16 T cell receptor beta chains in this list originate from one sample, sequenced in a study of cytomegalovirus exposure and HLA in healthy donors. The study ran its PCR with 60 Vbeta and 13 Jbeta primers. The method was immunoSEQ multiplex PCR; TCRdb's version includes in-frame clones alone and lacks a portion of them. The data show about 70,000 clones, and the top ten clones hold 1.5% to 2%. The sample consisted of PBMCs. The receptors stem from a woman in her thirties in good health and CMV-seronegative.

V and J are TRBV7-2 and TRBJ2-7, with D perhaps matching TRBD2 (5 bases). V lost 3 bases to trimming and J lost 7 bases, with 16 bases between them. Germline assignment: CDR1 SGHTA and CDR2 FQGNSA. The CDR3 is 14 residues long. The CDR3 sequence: CASSFGGETEEQYF. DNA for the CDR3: TGTGCCAGCAGCTTTGGTGGGGAGACGGAAGAGCAGTACTTC.

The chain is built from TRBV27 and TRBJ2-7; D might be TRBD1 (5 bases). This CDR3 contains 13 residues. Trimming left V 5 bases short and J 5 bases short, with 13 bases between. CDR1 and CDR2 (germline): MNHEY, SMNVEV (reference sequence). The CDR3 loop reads CASSGQGVNEQYF. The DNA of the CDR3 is TGTGCCAGCAGTGGGCAGGGTGTAAACGAGCAGTACTTC.

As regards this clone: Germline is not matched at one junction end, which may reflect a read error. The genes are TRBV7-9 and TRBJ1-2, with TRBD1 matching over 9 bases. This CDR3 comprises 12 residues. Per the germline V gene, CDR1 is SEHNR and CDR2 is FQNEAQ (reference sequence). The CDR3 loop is CASSETGGREIF. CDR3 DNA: TGTGCCAGCAGCGAGACAGGGGGGCGGGAAATCTTC. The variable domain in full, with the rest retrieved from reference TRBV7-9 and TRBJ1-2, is DTGVSQNPRHKITKRGQNVTFRCDPISEHNRLYWYRQTLGQGPEFLTYFQNEAQLEKSRLLSDRFSAERPKGSFSTLEIQRTEQGDSAMYLCASSETGGREIFGSGTRLTVV.

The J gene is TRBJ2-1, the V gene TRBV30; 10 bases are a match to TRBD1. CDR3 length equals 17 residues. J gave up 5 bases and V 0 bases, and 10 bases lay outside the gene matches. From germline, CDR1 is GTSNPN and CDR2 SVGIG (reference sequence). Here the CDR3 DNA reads TGTGCCTGGAGTGTACGCTCGAGGGGACAGGGGCACAATGAGCAGTTCTTC. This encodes CAWSVRSRGQGHNEQFF.

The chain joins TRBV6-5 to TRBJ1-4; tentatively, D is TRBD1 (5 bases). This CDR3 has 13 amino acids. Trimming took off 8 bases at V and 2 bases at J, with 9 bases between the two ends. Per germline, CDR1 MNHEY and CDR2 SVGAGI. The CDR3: CASGGATNEKLFF. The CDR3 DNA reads TGTGCCAGCGGCGGGGCGACTAATGAAAAACTGTTTTTT.

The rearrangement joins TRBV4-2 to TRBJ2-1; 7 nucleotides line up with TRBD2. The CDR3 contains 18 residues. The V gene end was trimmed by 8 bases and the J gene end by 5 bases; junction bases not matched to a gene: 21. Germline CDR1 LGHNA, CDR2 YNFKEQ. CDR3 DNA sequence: TGTGCCAGCTCAATGGGGCATAGCGGGCCGATTTCCCACAATGAGCAGTTCTTC. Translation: CASSMGHSGPISHNEQFF.

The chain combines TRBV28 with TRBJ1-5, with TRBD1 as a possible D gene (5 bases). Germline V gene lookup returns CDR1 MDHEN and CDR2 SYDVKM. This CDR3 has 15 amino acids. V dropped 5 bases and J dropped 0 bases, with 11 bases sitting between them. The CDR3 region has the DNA TGTGCCAGCAGTCCAGGGAGGTATAGCAATCAGCCCCAGCATTTT. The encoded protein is CASSPGRYSNQPQHF.

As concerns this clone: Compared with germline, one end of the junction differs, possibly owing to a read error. CDR3 sequence: CASAPTGSFDTGELFF. As DNA, the CDR3 is TGTGCCAGCGCACCAACCGGGAGTTTCGACACCGGGGAGCTGTTTTTT. The chain employs TRBV18 and TRBJ2-2; D perhaps matches TRBD2 (6 bases). The length of the CDR3 is 16 residues. Germline values: CDR1 KGHSH, CDR2 LQKENI.

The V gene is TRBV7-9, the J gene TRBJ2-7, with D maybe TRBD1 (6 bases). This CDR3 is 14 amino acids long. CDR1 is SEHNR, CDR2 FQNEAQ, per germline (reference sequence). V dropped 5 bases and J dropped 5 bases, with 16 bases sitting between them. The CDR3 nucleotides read TGTGCCAGCAGCCAGCAGGGGTACGGAGACGAGCAGTACTTC. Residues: CASSQQGYGDEQYF.

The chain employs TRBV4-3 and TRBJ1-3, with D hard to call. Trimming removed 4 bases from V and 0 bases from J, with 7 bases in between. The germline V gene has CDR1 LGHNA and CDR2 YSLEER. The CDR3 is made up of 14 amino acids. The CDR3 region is CASSPASSGNTIYF. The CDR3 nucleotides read TGCGCCAGCAGCCCAGCGAGCTCTGGAAACACCATATATTTT.

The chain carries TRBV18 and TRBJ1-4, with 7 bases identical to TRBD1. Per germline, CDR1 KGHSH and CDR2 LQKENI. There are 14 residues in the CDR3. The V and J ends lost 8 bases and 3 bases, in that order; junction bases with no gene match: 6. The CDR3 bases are TGTGCCAGCACGACACAGGGGTCTAATGAAAAACTGTTTTTT. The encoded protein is CASTTQGSNEKLFF.

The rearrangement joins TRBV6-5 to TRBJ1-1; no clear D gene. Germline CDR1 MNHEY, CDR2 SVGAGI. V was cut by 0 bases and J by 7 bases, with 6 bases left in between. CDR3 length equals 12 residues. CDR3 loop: CASSYSGSEAFF. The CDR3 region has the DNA TGTGCCAGCAGTTACTCGGGGAGTGAAGCTTTCTTT.

This CDR3 is CASTARDYQPQHF. Written as DNA, the CDR3 is TGTGCCAGTACGGCCAGGGACTATCAGCCCCAGCATTTT. The genes are TRBV19 and TRBJ1-5; D perhaps matches TRBD1 (5 bases). The CDR3 length is 13 residues. Per germline, CDR1 LNHDA and CDR2 SQIVND (reference sequence). V was clipped by 7 bases and J by 5 bases, with 12 bases between them.

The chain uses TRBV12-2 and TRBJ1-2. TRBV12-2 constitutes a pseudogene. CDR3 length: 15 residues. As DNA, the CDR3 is TGTGCAAGTCGCTTAGCGGGGGGGGACGAGAATGGCTACACCTTC. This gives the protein CASRLAGGDENGYTF.

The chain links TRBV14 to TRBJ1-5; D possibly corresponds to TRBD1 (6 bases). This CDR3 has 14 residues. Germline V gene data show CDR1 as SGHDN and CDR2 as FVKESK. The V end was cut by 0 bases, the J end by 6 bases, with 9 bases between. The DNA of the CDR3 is TGTGCCAGCAGCCAAGAAACAGGGCCTCAGCCCCAGCATTTT. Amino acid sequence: CASSQETGPQPQHF.

The CDR3 DNA sequence: TGTGCCAGCAGTTATACCCGGCCAGGGTTAACAGGCACTGAAGCTTTCTTT. Translation gives CASSYTRPGLTGTEAFF. The chain recombines TRBV27 with TRBJ1-1; a weak D match, TRBD1 (5 bases). V lost 4 bases and J lost 4, with 22 bases in between. CDR1 is MNHEY and CDR2 is SMNVEV in the germline V gene (reference sequence). The CDR3 totals 17 residues.